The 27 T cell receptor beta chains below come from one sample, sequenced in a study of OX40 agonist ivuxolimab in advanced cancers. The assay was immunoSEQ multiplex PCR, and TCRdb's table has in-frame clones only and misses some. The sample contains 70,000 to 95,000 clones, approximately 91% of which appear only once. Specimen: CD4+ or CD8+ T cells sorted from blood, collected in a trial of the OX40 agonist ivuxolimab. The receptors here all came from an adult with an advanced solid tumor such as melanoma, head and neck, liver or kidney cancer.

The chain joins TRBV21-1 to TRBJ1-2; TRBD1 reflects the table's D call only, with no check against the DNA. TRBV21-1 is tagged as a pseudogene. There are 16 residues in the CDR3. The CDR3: CASSKYVTGENYGYTF. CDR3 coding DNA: TGTGCCAGCAGCAAATACGTCACAGGAGAGAACTATGGCTACACCTTC.

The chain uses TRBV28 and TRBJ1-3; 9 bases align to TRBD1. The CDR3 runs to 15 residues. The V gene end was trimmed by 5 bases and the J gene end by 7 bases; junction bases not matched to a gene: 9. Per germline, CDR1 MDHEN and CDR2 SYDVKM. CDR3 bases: TGTGCCAGCAGTGGTCGCGGGACAGGGTGGAACACCATATATTTT. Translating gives CASSGRGTGWNTIYF.

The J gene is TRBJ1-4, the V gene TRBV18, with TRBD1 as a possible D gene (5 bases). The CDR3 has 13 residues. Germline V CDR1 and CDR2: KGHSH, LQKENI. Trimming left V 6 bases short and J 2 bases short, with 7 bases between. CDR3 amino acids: CASSRQTNEKLFF. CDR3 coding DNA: TGTGCCAGCTCCAGACAGACTAATGAAAAACTGTTTTTT.

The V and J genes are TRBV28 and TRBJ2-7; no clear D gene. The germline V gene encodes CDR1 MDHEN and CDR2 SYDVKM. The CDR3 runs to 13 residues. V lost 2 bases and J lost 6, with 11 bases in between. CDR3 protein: CASSLDGPGEQYF. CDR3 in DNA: TGTGCCAGCAGTTTAGACGGTCCCGGCGAGCAGTACTTC.

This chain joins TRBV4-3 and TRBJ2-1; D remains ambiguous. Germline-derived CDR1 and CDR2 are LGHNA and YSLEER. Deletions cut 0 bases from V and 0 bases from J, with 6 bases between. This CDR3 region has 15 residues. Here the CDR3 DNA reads TGCGCCAGCAGCCAAGAAAGTAGCTCCTACAATGAGCAGTTCTTC. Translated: CASSQESSSYNEQFF.

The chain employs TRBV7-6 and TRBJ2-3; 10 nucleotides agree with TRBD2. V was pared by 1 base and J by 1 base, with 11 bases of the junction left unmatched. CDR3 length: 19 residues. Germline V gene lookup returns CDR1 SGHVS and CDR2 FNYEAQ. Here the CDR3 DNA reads TGTGCCAGCAGCTTAGAGGGTAGCGGGAGGAAGAGGGGCACAGATACGCAGTATTTT. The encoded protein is CASSLEGSGRKRGTDTQYF.

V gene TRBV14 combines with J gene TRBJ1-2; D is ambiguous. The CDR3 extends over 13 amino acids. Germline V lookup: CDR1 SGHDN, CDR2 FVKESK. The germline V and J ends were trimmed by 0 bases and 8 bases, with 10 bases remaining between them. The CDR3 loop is CASSQEKGSGYTF. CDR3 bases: TGTGCCAGCAGCCAAGAAAAGGGAAGCGGCTACACCTTC.

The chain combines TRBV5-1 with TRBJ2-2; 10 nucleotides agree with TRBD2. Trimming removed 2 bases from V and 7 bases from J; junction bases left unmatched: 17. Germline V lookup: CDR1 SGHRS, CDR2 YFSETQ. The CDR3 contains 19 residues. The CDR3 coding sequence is TGCGCCAGCAGCTTTTCCTCAGACCGTCGAGCGGGAGGGATCGGGGAGCTGTTTTTT. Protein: CASSFSSDRRAGGIGELFF.

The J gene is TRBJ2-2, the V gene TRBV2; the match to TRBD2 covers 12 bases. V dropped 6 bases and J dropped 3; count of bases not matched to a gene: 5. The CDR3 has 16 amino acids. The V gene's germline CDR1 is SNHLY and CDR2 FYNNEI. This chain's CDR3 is CASRPTSGSHTGELFF. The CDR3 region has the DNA TGTGCCAGCAGACCGACTAGCGGGAGCCACACCGGGGAGCTGTTTTTT. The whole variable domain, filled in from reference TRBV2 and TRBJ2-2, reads EPEVTQTPSHQVTQMGQEVILRCVPISNHLYFYWYRQILGQKVEFLVSFYNNEISEKSEIFDDQFSVERPDGSNFTLKIRSTKLEDSAMYFCASRPTSGSHTGELFFGEGSRLTVL.

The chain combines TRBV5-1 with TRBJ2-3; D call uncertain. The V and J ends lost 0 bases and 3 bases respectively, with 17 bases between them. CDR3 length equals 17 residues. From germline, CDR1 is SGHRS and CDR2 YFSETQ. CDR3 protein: CASSLAGVQAMTDTQYF. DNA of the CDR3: TGCGCCAGCAGCTTGGCCGGCGTTCAGGCAATGACAGATACGCAGTATTTT.

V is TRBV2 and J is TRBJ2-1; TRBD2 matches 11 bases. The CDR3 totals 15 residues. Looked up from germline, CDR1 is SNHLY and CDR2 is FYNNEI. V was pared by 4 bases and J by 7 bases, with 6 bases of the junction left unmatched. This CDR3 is CASSGGLAVTNEQFF. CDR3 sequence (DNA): TGTGCCAGCAGTGGGGGACTAGCGGTGACGAATGAGCAGTTCTTC.

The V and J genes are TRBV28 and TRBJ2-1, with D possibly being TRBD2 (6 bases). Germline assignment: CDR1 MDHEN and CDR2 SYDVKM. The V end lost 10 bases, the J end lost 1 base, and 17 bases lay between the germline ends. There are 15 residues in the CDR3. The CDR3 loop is CAIRGSIRSYNEQFF. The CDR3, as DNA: TGTGCCATACGGGGGAGTATAAGGTCCTACAATGAGCAGTTCTTC.

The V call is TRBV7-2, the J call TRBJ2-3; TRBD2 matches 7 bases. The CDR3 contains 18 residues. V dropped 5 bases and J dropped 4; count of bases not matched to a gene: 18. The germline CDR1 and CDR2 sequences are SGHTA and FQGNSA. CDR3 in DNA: TGTGCCAGCAGCAAAGGAGGTCGGGCGGGAGAGTTACCAGATACGCAGTATTTT. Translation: CASSKGGRAGELPDTQYF.

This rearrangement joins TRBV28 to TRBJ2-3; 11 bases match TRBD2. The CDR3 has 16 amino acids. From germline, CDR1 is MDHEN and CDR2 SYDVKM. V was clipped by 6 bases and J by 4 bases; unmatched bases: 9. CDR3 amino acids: CASSLSGRAYADTQYF. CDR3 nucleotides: TGTGCCAGCAGCCTTAGCGGGAGGGCCTACGCAGATACGCAGTATTTT.

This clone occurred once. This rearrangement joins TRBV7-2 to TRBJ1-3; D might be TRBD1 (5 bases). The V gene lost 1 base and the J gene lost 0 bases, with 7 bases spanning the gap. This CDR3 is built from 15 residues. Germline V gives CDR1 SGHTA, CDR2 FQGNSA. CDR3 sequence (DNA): TGTGCCAGCAGCTTAGGGGGGAACTCTGGAAACACCATATATTTT. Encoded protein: CASSLGGNSGNTIYF.

As DNA, the CDR3 is TGTGCTAGTGGTCCCGGACAGGGGGGGGGCTATGGCTACACCTTC. Protein sequence: CASGPGQGGGYGYTF. The V and J genes are TRBV12-5 and TRBJ1-2, with 10 bases aligning to TRBD1. V lost 5 bases, J lost 4 bases, and 7 bases stayed unmatched. The germline gives CDR1 LGHNT, CDR2 FRNRAP. The CDR3 runs 15 residues.

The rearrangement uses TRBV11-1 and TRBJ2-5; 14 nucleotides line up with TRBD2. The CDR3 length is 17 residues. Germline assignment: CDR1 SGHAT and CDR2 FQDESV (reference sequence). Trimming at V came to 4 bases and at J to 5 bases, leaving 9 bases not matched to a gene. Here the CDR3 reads CASSSGTSGSPAETQYF. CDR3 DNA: TGTGCCAGCAGCTCCGGGACTAGCGGGAGTCCGGCCGAGACCCAGTACTTC.

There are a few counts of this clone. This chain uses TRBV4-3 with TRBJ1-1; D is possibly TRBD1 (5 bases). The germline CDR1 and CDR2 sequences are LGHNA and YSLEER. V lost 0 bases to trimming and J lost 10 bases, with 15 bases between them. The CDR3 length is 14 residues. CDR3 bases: TGCGCCAGCAGCCAAGATTCCAGGGCTTTGGGAGCTTTCTTT. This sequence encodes CASSQDSRALGAFF.

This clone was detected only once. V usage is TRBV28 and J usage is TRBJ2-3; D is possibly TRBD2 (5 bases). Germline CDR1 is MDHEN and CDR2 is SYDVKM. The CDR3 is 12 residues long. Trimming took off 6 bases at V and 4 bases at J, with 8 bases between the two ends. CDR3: CASRERPDTQYF. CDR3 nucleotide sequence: TGTGCCAGCAGAGAGCGGCCAGATACGCAGTATTTT.

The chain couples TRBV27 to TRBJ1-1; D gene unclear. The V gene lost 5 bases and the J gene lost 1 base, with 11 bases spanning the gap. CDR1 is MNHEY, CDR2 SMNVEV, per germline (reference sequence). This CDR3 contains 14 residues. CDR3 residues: CASSTQFGNTEAFF. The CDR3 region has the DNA TGTGCCAGCAGTACCCAGTTCGGGAACACTGAAGCTTTCTTT.

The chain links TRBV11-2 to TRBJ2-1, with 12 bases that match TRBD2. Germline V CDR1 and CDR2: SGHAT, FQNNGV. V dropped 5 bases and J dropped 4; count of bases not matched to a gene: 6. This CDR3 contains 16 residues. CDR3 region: CASSQALAGGYNEQFF. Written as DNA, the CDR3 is TGTGCCAGCAGCCAGGCACTAGCGGGGGGTTACAATGAGCAGTTCTTC.

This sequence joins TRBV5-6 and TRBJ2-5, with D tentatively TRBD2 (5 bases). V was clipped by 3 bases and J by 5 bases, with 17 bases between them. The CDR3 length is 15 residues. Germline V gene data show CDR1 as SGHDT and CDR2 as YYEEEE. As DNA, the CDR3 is TGTGCCAGCAGCTCCCTGCCCCCGCCGGGGGAGACCCAGTACTTC. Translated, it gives CASSSLPPPGETQYF. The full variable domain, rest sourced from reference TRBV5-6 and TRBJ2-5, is DAGVTQSPTHLIKTRGQQVTLRCSPKSGHDTVSWYQQALGQGPQFIFQYYEEEERQRGNFPDRFSGHQFPNYSSELNVNALLLGDSALYLCASSSLPPPGETQYFGPGTRLLVL.

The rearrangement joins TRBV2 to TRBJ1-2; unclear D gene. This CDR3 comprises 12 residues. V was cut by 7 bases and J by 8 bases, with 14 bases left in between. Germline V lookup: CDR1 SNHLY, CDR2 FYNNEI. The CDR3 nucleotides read TGTGCCAGCAAGTTAGACGGTCGGGGCTACACCTTC. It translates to CASKLDGRGYTF.

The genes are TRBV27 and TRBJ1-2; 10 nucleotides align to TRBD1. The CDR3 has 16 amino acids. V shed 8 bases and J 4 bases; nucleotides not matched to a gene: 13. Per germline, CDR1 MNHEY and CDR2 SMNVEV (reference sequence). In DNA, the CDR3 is TGTGCCAGCCGAGGGACAGGGGCCGGGATTGTCTATGGCTACACCTTC. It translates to CASRGTGAGIVYGYTF.

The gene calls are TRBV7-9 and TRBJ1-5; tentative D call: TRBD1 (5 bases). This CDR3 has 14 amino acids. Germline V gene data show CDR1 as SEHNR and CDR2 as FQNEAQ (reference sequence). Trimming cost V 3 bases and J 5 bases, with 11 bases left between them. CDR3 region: CASSFTGGDQPQHF. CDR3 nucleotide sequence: TGTGCCAGCAGCTTTACGGGGGGAGATCAGCCCCAGCATTTT.

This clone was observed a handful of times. The CDR3 DNA is TGTGCCAGCAGCCCAGGTGGGGCAGGAGAAGCTTTCTTT. Translated: CASSPGGAGEAFF. This chain connects TRBV7-9 to TRBJ1-1, with D possibly matching TRBD1 (5 bases). Looked up from germline, CDR1 is SEHNR and CDR2 is FQNEAQ (reference sequence). V was shortened by 5 bases and J by 8 bases, with 15 bases between the two germline ends. This CDR3 is 13 amino acids long.

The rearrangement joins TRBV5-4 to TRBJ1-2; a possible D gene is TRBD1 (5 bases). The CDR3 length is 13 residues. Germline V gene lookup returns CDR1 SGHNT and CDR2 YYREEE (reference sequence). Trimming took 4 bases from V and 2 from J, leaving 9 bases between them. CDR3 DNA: TGTGCCAGCAGCCCGGGGGGGAACTATGGCTACACCTTC. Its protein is CASSPGGNYGYTF.